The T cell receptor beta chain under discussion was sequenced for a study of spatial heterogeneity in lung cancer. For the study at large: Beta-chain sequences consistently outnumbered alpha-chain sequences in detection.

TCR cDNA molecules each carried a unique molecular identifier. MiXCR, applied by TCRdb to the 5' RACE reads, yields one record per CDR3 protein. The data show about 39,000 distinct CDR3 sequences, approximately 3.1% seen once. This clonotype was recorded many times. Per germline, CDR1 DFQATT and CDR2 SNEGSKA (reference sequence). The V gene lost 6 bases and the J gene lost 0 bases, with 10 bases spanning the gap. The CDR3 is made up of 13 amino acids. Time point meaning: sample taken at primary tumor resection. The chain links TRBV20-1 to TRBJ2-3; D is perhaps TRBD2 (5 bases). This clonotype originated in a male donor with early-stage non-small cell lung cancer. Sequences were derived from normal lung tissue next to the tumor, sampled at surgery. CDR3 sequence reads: CSADYPSTDTQYF. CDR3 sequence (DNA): TGCAGTGCCGACTACCCTAGCACAGATACGCAGTATTTT.